The rows below give T cell receptor beta chains drawn from one sample of a study of CD8 T cells in Susac syndrome. In TCRdb, the immunoSEQ multiplex PCR reads were re-called with MiXCR into one record per CDR3 protein. The sample carries 100,000 or so distinct CDR3 sequences, around 94% recorded once. Sequencing was performed on CD4+ T cells from PBMCs. These receptors were taken from a human donor with Susac syndrome. Each CDR3 is given with its conserved first and last residue. Each record gives: clone size, V gene, D gene, J gene, CDR3 DNA, CDR3 protein. D genes are given only for firm matches. Rows give clone size only sometimes, using once, few, many, or a class for an expanded clone.

>-|TRBV4-2|TRBD1|TRBJ2-5
TGTGCCAGCAGCCAGTCTACGCCGGGACAGGGAGGGGAGACCCAGTACTTC
CASSQSTPGQGGETQYF
>-|TRBV7-7|TRBD2|TRBJ2-3
TGTGCCAGCAGCTTGGGGGGAGGGGTCACAGATACGCAGTATTTT
CASSLGGGVTDTQYF
>-|TRBV5-1|-|TRBJ2-3
TGCGCCAGCAGCTTGGTTGTCTTCACAGATACGCAGTATTTT
CASSLVVFTDTQYF
>-|TRBV30|-|TRBJ1-5
TGTGCCTGGAGTTCGGCGGAGCAGCCCCAGCATTTT
CAWSSAEQPQHF
>once|TRBV5-1|TRBD1|TRBJ1-6
TGCGCCAGCAGCTTGGAGGACAGGGCACGTTCACCCCTCCACTTT
CASSLEDRARSPLHF
>-|TRBV30|TRBD1|TRBJ1-1
TGTGCCTGGAGTCCCGGACAGGGGACGAAGACTGAAGCTTTCTTT
CAWSPGQGTKTEAFF
>-|TRBV19|-|TRBJ2-5
TGTGCCAGTAGTGACCGCTACGGGGAGACCCAGTACTTC
CASSDRYGETQYF
>once|TRBV12-3/TRBV12-4|TRBD2|TRBJ2-1
TGTGCCAGCAGTTCAGCGGGGGTGGAGCAGTTCTTC
CASSSAGVEQFF
>-|TRBV20-1|TRBD1|TRBJ1-3
TGCAGTGCGCTCAACAGGGGCTCTGGAAACACCATATATTTT
CSALNRGSGNTIYF
>-|TRBV6-5|TRBD1|TRBJ1-6
TGTGCCAGCAGCCGGGACAGGAAAAATTCACCCCTCCACTTT
CASSRDRKNSPLHF
>-|TRBV14|-|TRBJ2-5
TGTGCCAGCAGCCAAGCTATGGCGGGGCCCCAAGAGACCCAGTACTTC
CASSQAMAGPQETQYF
>-|TRBV3-1|-|TRBJ2-7
TGTGCCAGCAGCCAAGCCCTGGCAGGGGCCTACGAGCAGTACTTC
CASSQALAGAYEQYF
>-|TRBV29-1|TRBD1|TRBJ1-2
TGCAGCGTTGCTTGGGACAGGAACTATGGCTACACCTTC
CSVAWDRNYGYTF
>-|TRBV9|-|TRBJ1-1
TGTGCCAGCAGCGTAGACGGGAACACTGAAGCTTTCTTT
CASSVDGNTEAFF
>-|TRBV7-6|-|TRBJ2-3
TGTGCCAGCAGCTTCACCCTGTCCGGGACAGATACGCAGTATTTT
CASSFTLSGTDTQYF
>-|TRBV27|TRBD1|TRBJ2-5
TGTGCCAGCAGTTTACCAGGGACAGGGTCCAAGACCCAGTACTTC
CASSLPGTGSKTQYF
>-|TRBV30|-|TRBJ2-7
TGTGCCTGGGCTCGGGGGGCCTCCTACGAGCAGTACTTC
CAWARGASYEQYF
>-|TRBV24-1|TRBD1|TRBJ1-1
TGTGCCACCAGTGAACAGGACAGGGTAATACGGAACACTGAAGCTTTCTTT
CATSEQDRVIRNTEAFF
>-|TRBV3-1|TRBD2|TRBJ2-3
TGTGCCAGCAGCCCCCTAGCGGGGGGCGGGAAAGATACGCAGTATTTT
CASSPLAGGGKDTQYF
>-|TRBV20-1|-|TRBJ1-5
TGCAGTGCTCGGCGGGGGGACAATCAGCCCCAGCATTTT
CSARRGDNQPQHF
>-|TRBV5-8|-|TRBJ2-5
TGTGCCAGCAGCTATTCAGGGGCAAGGCAGTACTTC
CASSYSGARQYF
>-|TRBV20-1|-|TRBJ2-1
TGCAGTGCGGACAGTTCCATCCACAATGAGCAGTTCTTC
CSADSSIHNEQFF
>-|TRBV12-3/TRBV12-4|-|TRBJ1-5
TGTGCCAGCAGTTTAGTCCTCTCCGAGAATCAGCCCCAGCATTTT
CASSLVLSENQPQHF
>-|TRBV5-4|TRBD1|TRBJ2-1
TGTGCCAGCAGGGCCGGGACAGGGACCTACAATGAGCAGTTCTTC
CASRAGTGTYNEQFF
>-|TRBV7-2|-|TRBJ2-3
TGTGCCAGCAGCCAACGAGATACGCAGTATTTT
CASSQRDTQYF
>-|TRBV7-9|-|TRBJ1-1
TGTGCCAGCAGCCGGGAGAACACTGAAGCTTTCTTT
CASSRENTEAFF
>-|TRBV19|TRBD1|TRBJ2-1
TGTGCCAGTAGTCCAGATTCATTCCGGGACAGGGGAAGTGCGGATGAGCAGTTCTTC
CASSPDSFRDRGSADEQFF
>once|TRBV4-3|-|TRBJ1-2
TGCGCCAGCAGCCAAGACCAGGGGCTCGGGGGCTACACCTTC
CASSQDQGLGGYTF
>-|TRBV6-6|-|TRBJ2-1
TGTGCCAGCAGTTACTCCCCTAGTTTGCATGAGCAGTTCTTC
CASSYSPSLHEQFF
>-|TRBV14|-|TRBJ2-2
TGTGCCAGCAGCCTATCCCGAGGGGGTACCGGGGAGCTGTTTTTT
CASSLSRGGTGELFF
>-|TRBV9|TRBD2|TRBJ2-2
TGTGCCAGCAGCCCGAGACTAGCGGGGGGCTCTTCCGGGGAGCTGTTTTTT
CASSPRLAGGSSGELFF
>-|TRBV14|-|TRBJ2-7
TGTGCCAGCAGCCCGGGACGGCCCTCCTACGAGCAGTACTTC
CASSPGRPSYEQYF
>once|TRBV4-2|TRBD2|TRBJ2-7
TGTGCCAGCAGCCAAGATGAATTGGATAGCGGGGACTCCTACGAGCAGTACTTC
CASSQDELDSGDSYEQYF
>-|TRBV9|TRBD2|TRBJ2-5
TGTGCCAGCAGCTCACGAGCGGGGGGTCAAGAGACCCAGTACTTC
CASSSRAGGQETQYF
>-|TRBV29-1|-|TRBJ1-4
TGCAGCGTTGGGATCGGGAGTAGTGTCGAAAAACTGTTTTTT
CSVGIGSSVEKLFF
>-|TRBV12-3/TRBV12-4|-|TRBJ1-2
TGTGCCAGCAGTCAGGAGACGCACTATGGCTACACCTTC
CASSQETHYGYTF
>once|TRBV2|-|TRBJ2-7
TGTGCCAGCAGTGAAGCGTGGGGGATGGGATTCTACGAGCAGTACTTC
CASSEAWGMGFYEQYF
>-|TRBV20-1|-|TRBJ1-4
TGCAGTGCTGTCCGGGACACTGATGAAAAACTGTTTTTT
CSAVRDTDEKLFF
>-|TRBV4-3|TRBD2|TRBJ2-2
TGCGCCAGCAGCCAAGACCCCCTAGCGGGGATCCTCACCGGGGAGCTGTTTTTT
CASSQDPLAGILTGELFF
>-|TRBV5-1|-|TRBJ1-3
TGCGCCAGCAGGTGGAGGGAGACTGGAAACACCATATATTTT
CASRWRETGNTIYF
>once|TRBV28|-|TRBJ1-2
TGTGCCAGCAGTCCCCCGTCCGTTGGGGAACGACGAGGCTACACCTTC
CASSPPSVGERRGYTF
>-|TRBV15|-|TRBJ1-1
TGTGCCACCAGCAGAGAGGGGGAAGCTTTCTTT
CATSREGEAFF
>-|TRBV11-2|-|TRBJ2-2
TGTGCCAGCAGCTTGTCACAGGGAGGAAGGGGGGAGCTGTTTTTT
CASSLSQGGRGELFF
>-|TRBV9|-|TRBJ1-1
TGTGCCAGCAACGTCAACTACCTCACTGAAGCTTTCTTT
CASNVNYLTEAFF
>-|TRBV10-3|-|TRBJ1-3
TGTGCCATCAGTGAAAGGGCAAACACCATATATTTT
CAISERANTIYF
>-|TRBV11-1|-|TRBJ2-7
TGTGCCAGCAGCCCCCAGACACAGGGTTGGAAGGCCTACGAGCAGTACTTC
CASSPQTQGWKAYEQYF
>-|TRBV30|-|TRBJ1-5
TGTGCCTGGAGTGTACAGGTCAACAATCAGCCCCAGCATTTT
CAWSVQVNNQPQHF
>-|TRBV27|-|TRBJ2-3
TGTGCCAGCAGTTTAATTGGGGATACGCAGTATTTT
CASSLIGDTQYF
>-|TRBV6-2/TRBV6-3|-|TRBJ1-2
TGTGCCAGCAGCTGGGGCAACTATGGCTACACCTTC
CASSWGNYGYTF
>-|TRBV19|-|TRBJ1-2
TGTGCCAACCCGATGCTTAACTATGGCTACACCTTC
CANPMLNYGYTF
>-|TRBV12-5|-|TRBJ2-4
TGTGCTAGTGGTCAGGGGTCGGGCATAAACATTCAGTACTTC
CASGQGSGINIQYF
>-|TRBV6-5|TRBD1|TRBJ2-7
TGTGCCAGCAGTTACTCCGGCGGGGACAGGGACACCTACGAGCAGTACTTC
CASSYSGGDRDTYEQYF
>-|TRBV15|TRBD2|TRBJ2-1
TGTGCCACCAGCAGAGGCAGGGAGGGCAATGAGCAGTTCTTC
CATSRGREGNEQFF
>-|TRBV3-1|-|TRBJ2-2
TGTGCCAGCAGCACAGGGTCCGGGGAGCTGTTTTTT
CASSTGSGELFF